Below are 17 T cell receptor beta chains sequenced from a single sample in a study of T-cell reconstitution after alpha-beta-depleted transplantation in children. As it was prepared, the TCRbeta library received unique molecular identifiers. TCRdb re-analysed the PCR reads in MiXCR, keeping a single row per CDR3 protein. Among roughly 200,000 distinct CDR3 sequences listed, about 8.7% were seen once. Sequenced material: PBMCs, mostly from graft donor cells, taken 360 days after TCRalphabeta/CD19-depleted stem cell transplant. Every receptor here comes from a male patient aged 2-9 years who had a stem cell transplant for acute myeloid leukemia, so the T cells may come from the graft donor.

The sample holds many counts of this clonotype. The CDR3 loop reads CASSYSIGQRQAYEQYF. The CDR3, as DNA: TGTGCCAGCAGTTACTCGATCGGACAGCGCCAAGCCTACGAGCAGTACTTC. This chain uses TRBV6-5 with TRBJ2-7, with D possibly TRBD1 on 6 matching bases. CDR3 size: 17 residues. V lost 0 bases and J lost 2, with 17 bases in between. Germline loops: CDR1 MNHEY, CDR2 SVGAGI.

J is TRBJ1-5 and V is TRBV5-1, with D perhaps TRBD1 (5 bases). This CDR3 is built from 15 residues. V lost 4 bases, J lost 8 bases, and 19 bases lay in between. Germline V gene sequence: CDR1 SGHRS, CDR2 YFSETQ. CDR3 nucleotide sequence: TGCGCCAGCAGCCGGGGCGACACCAATGGGGAGCCCCAGCATTTT. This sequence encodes CASSRGDTNGEPQHF.

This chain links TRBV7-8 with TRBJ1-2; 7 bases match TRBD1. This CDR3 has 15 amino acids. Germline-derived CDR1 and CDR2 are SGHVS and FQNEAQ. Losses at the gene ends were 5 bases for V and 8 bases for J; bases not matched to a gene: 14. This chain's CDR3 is CASSKPAGGAGGYTF. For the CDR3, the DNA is TGTGCCAGCAGCAAACCCGCAGGGGGGGCAGGAGGCTACACCTTC.

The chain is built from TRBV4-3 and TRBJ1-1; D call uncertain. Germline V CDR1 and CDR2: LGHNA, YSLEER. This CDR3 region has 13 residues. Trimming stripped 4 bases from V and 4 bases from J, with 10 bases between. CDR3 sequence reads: CASSRWPGTEAFF. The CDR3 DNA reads TGCGCCAGCAGCCGCTGGCCAGGCACTGAAGCTTTCTTT.

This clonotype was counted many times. CDR3 sequence (DNA): TGTGCCAGCAGCCGACCTTGGGGAAGTGGGGAGACCCAGTACTTC. As protein: CASSRPWGSGETQYF. The rearrangement uses TRBV12-3 or TRBV12-4 and TRBJ2-5; D is undetermined. The germline V and J ends were trimmed by 6 bases and 5 bases, with 19 bases remaining between them. The length of the CDR3 is 15 residues.

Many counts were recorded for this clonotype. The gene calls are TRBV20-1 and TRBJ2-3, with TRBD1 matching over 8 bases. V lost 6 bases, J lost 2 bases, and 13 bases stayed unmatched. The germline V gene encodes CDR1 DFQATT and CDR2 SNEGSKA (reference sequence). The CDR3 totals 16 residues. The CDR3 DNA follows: TGCAGTGCGCGATGGCGACAGGGGAAGGTCACAGATACGCAGTATTTT. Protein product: CSARWRQGKVTDTQYF.

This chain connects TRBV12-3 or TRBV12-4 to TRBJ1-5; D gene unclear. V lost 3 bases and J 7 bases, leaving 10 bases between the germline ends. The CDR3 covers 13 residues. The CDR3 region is CASSFVGGQPQHF. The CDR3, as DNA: TGTGCCAGCAGTTTTGTAGGAGGGCAGCCCCAGCATTTT.

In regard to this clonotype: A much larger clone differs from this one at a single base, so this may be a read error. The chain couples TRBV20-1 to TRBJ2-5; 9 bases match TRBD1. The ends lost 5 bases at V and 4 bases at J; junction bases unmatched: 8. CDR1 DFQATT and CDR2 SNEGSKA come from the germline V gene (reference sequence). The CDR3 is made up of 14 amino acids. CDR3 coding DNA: TGCAGTGCTGGACCAGGACAGGGGTTAGAGACCCAGTACTTC. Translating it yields CSAGPGQGLETQYF.

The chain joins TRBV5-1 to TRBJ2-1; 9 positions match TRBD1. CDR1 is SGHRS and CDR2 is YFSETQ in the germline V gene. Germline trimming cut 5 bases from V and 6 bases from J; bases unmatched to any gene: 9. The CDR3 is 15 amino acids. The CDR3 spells CASSSGTGLLNEQFF. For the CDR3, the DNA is TGCGCCAGCAGTTCCGGGACAGGGCTTCTCAATGAGCAGTTCTTC.

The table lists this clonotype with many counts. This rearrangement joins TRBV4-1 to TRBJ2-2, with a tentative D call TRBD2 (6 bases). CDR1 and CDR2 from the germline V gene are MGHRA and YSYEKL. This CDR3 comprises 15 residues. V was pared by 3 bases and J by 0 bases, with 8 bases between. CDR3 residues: CASSHAGSNTGELFF. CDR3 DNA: TGCGCCAGCAGCCATGCGGGGTCGAACACCGGGGAGCTGTTTTTT.

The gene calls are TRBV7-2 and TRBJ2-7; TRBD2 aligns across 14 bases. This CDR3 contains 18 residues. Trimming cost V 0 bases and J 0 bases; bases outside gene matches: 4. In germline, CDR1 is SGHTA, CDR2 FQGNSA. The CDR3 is CASSLAGLAGGTSYEQYF. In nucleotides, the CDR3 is TGTGCCAGCAGCTTAGCCGGACTAGCGGGAGGTACCTCCTACGAGCAGTACTTC.

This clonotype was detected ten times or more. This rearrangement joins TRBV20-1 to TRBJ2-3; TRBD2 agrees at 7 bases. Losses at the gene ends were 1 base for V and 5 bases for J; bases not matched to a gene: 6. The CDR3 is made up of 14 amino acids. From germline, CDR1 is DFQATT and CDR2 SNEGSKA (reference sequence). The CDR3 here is CSARGGSVQDTQYF. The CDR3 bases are TGCAGTGCTAGAGGCGGGAGCGTTCAAGATACGCAGTATTTT.

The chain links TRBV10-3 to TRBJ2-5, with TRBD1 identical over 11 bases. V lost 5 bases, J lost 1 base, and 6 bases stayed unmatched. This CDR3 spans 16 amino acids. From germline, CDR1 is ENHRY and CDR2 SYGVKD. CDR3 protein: CAISPRTGGFQETQYF. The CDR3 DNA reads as TGTGCCATCAGTCCGAGGACAGGGGGCTTCCAAGAGACCCAGTACTTC.

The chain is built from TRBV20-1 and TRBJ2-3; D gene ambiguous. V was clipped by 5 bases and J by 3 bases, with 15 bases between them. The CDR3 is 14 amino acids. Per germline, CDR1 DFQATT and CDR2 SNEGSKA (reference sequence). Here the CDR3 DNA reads TGCAGTGCTTACTTTGAGTTTAGAACAGATACGCAGTATTTT. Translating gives CSAYFEFRTDTQYF.

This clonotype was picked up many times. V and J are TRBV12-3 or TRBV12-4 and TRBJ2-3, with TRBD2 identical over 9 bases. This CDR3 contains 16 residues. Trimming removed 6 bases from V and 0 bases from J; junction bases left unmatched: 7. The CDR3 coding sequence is TGTGCCAGCAGCCTTCCTGGACTAGCGAGCACAGATACGCAGTATTTT. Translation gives CASSLPGLASTDTQYF.

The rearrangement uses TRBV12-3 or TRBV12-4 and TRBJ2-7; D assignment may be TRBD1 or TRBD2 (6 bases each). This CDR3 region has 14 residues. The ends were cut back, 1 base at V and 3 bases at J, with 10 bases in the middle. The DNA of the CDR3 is TGTGCCAGCAGTTTAGGAGGGGGGAGCTACGAGCAGTACTTC. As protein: CASSLGGGSYEQYF.

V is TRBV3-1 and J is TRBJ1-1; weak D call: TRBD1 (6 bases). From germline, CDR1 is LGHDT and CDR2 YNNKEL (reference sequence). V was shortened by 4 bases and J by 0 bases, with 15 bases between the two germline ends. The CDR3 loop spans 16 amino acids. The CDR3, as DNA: TGTGCCAGCAGCCGCTGGGACACCAAGATGAACACTGAAGCTTTCTTT. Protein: CASSRWDTKMNTEAFF.